Sequencing of this T cell receptor beta chain was carried out in a study of T cell repertoires in cytomegalovirus infection. Background on the study: CMV infection and matching HLA type were both indicated by public TCR beta signatures. Study findings and constraints: HLA-C-restricted TCR beta clonotypes specific for CMV led the ex vivo response. Carriage of CMV together with the relevant HLA was identifiable through cumulative public TCR beta family frequency.

The germline V gene has CDR1 SEHNR and CDR2 FQNEAQ (reference sequence). CDR3 length: 12 amino acids. V gave up 4 bases and J gave up 5 bases, with 9 bases separating them. TCRdb fed the reads into MiXCR, producing one record per CDR3 protein. The sample lists hundreds of thousands of distinct CDR3 sequences; 35% to 40% were seen once. In this sample, this clonotype turned up many times. Antigen unknown. This TCR came from a human donor in good health (CMV status not recorded). Some clones in this sample may be carry-over from other donors' samples. V is TRBV7-9 and J is TRBJ2-7; D uncertain. The sequenced sample was PBMCs. CDR3 region: CASSSNPHEQYF. CDR3 DNA: TGTGCCAGCAGCTCCAACCCCCACGAGCAGTACTTC.